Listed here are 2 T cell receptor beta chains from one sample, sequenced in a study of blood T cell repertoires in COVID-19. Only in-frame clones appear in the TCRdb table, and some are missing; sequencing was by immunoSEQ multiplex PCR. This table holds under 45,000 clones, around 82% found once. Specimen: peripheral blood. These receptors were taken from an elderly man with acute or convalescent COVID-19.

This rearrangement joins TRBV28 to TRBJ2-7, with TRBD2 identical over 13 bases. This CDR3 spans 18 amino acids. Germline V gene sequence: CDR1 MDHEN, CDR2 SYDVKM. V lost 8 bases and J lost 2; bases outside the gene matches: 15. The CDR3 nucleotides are TGTGCCAGCCCCCCTTTGGGGACTAGCGGGATTGGGGCCTACGAGCAGTACTTC. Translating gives CASPPLGTSGIGAYEQYF.

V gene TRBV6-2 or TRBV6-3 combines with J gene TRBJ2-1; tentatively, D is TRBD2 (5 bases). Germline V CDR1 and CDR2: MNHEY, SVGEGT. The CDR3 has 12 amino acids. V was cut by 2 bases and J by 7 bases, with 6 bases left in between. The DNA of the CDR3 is TGTGCCAGCAGTTACCGGGAAAATGAGCAGTTCTTC. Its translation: CASSYRENEQFF.